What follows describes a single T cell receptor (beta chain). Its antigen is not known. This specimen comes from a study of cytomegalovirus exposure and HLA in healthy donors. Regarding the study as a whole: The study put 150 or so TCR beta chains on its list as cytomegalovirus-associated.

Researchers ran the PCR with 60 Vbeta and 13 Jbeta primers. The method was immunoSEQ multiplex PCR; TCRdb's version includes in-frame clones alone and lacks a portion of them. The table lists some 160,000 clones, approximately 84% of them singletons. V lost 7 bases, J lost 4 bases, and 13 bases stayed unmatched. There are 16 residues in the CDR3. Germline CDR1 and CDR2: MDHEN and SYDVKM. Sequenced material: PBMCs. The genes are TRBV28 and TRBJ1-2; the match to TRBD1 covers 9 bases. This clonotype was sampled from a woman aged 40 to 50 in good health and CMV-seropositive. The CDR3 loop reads CASIPGQGGGFYGYTF. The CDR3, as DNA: TGTGCCAGCATTCCGGGACAGGGAGGGGGGTTCTATGGCTACACCTTC.